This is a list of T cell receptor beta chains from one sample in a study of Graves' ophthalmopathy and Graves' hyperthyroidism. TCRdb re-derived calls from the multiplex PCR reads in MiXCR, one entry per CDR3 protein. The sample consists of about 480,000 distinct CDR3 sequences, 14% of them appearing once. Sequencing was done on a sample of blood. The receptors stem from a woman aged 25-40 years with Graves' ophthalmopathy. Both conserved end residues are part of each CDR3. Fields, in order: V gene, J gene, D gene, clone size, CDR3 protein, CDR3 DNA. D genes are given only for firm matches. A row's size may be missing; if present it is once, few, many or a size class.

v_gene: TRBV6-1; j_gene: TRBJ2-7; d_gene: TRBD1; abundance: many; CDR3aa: CASSGTGAPYEQYF; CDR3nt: TGTGCCAGCAGTGGGACAGGGGCTCCCTACGAGCAGTACTTC
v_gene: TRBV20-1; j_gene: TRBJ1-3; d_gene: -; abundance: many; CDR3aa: CSAADRRSGNTIYF; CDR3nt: TGCAGTGCAGCAGACAGACGCTCTGGAAACACCATATATTTT
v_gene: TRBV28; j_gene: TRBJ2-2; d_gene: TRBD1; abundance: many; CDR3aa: CASSFPYRGRNTGELFF; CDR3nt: TGTGCCAGCAGCTTTCCCTACAGGGGAAGGAACACCGGGGAGCTGTTTTTT
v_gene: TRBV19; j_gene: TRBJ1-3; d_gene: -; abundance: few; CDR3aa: CASSIGPGKSSGNTIYF; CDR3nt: TGTGCCAGTAGTATAGGTCCGGGTAAGAGCTCTGGAAACACCATATATTTT
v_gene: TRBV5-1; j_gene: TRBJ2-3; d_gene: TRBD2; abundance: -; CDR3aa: CASSLRRGGVTDTQYF; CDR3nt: TGCGCCAGCAGCTTGAGGCGGGGGGGGGTTACAGATACGCAGTATTTT
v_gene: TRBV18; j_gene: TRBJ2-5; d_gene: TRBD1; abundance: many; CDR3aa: CASSPGQGFGTQYF; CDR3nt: TGTGCCAGCTCACCGGGACAGGGTTTCGGGACCCAGTACTTC
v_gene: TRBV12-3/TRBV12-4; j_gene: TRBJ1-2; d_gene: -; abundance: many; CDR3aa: CASSFMWDGYTF; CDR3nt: TGTGCCAGCAGTTTCATGTGGGATGGCTACACCTTC
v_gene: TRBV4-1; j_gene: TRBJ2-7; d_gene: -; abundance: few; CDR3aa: CASSQTTSYEQYF; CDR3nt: TGCGCCAGCAGCCAAACTACAAGTTACGAGCAGTACTTC
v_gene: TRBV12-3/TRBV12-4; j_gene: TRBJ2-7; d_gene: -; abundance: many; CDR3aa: CASSLGVGRAGEQYF; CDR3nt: TGTGCCAGCAGTTTAGGTGTTGGTCGGGCGGGTGAGCAGTACTTC
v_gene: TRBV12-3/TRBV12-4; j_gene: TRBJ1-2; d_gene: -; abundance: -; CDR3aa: CPSSYSGRNYGYTF; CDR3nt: TGTCCTAGCAGTTATTCCGGGAGAAACTATGGCTACACCTTC
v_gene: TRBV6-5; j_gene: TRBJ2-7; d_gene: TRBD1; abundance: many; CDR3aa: CASSSRRDRLTYEQYF; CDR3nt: TGTGCCAGCAGTTCCCGCCGGGACAGGTTAACCTACGAGCAGTACTTC
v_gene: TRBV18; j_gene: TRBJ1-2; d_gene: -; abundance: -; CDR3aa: CASSPREGEYGYTF; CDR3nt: TGTGCCAGCTCACCGCGGGAGGGAGAATATGGCTACACCTTC
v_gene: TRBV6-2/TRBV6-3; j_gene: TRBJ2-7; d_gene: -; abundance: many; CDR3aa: CASRTIWGPPHEQYF; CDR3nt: TGTGCCAGCAGGACAATATGGGGCCCACCCCACGAGCAGTACTTC
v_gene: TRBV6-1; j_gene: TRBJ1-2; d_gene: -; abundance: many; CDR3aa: CASSANFFYGYTF; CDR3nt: TGTGCCAGCAGTGCAAATTTCTTCTATGGCTACACCTTC
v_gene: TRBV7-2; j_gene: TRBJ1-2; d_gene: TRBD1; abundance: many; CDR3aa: CASSPTGTGDYGYTF; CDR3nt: TGTGCCAGCAGCCCCACCGGGACAGGGGACTATGGCTACACCTTC
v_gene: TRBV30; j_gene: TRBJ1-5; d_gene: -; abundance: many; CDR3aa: CAWSLTSDQPQHF; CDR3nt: TGTGCCTGGAGTTTGACTTCGGATCAGCCCCAGCATTTT
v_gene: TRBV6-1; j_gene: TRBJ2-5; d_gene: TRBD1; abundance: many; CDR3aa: CASSPGQGIETQYF; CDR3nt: TGTGCCAGCAGCCCGGGACAGGGTATAGAGACCCAGTACTTC
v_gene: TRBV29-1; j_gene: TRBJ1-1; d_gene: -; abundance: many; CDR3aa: CSDVQGANTEAFF; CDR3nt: TGCAGCGATGTACAGGGAGCGAACACTGAAGCTTTCTTT
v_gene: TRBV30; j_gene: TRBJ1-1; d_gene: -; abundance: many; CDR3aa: CAWSGGLQGTEAFF; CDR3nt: TGTGCCTGGAGTGGGGGCCTGCAGGGCACTGAAGCTTTCTTT
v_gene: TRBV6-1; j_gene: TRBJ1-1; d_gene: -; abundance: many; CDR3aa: CASRANPTGNTEAFF; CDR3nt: TGTGCCAGCAGAGCAAACCCTACAGGGAACACTGAAGCTTTCTTT
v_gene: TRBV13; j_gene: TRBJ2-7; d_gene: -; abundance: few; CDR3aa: CASSLEQYEQYF; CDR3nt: TGTGCCAGCAGCTTAGAACAGTACGAGCAGTACTTC
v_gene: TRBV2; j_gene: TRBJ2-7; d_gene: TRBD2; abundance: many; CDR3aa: CASDLLAGGSRNEQYF; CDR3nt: TGTGCCAGCGACCTTTTAGCGGGGGGCAGTAGGAACGAGCAGTACTTC
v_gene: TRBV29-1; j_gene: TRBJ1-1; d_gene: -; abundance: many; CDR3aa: CSVGLISGPGTEAFF; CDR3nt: TGCAGCGTCGGTTTAATTTCAGGGCCGGGGACTGAAGCTTTCTTT
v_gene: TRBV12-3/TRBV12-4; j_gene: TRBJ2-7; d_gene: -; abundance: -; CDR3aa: CASSIQGLQYF; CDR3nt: TGTGCCAGCAGTATCCAGGGGCTGCAGTACTTC
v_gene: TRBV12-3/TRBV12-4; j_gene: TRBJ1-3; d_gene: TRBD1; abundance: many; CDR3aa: CASGPYGTVGNTIYF; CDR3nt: TGTGCCAGCGGCCCTTATGGGACAGTCGGAAACACCATATATTTT
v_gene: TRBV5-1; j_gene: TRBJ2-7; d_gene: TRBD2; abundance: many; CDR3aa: CASSLASGTYEQYF; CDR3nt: TGTGCCAGCAGCTTAGCTAGCGGAACCTACGAGCAGTACTTC
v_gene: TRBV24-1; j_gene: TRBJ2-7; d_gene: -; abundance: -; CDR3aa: CATSESGGPPYEQYF; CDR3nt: TGTGCCACCAGTGAGTCCGGGGGGCCTCCCTACGAGCAGTACTTC
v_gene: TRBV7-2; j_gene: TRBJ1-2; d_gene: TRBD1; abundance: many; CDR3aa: CASSLGGQGGYGYTF; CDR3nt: TGTGCCAGCAGCTTAGGGGGACAGGGCGGCTATGGCTACACCTTC
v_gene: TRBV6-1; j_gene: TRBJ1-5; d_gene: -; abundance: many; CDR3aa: CASRDAHNQPQHF; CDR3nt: TGTGCCAGCCGTGACGCTCACAATCAGCCCCAGCATTTT
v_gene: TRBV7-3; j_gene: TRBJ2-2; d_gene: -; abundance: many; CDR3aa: CASSLESGTGELFF; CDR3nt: TGTGCCAGCAGCTTAGAATCGGGGACCGGGGAGCTGTTTTTT
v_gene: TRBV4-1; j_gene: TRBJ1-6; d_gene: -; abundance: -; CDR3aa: CASSPTVPQGNSPLHF; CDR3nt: TGCGCCAGCAGCCCGACAGTGCCCCAGGGGAATTCACCCCTCCACTTT
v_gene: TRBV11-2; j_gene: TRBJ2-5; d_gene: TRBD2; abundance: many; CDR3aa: CASSFWDSGVQETQYF; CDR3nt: TGTGCCAGCAGCTTTTGGGATAGCGGGGTCCAAGAGACCCAGTACTTC
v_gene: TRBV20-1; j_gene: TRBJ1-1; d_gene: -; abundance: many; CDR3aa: CSAVQLLNTEAFF; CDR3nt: TGCAGTGCTGTACAGCTTTTAAACACTGAAGCTTTCTTT
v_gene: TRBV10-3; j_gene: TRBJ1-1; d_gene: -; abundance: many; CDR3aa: CAISDDREEKAFF; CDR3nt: TGTGCCATCAGTGACGATAGAGAGGAGAAAGCTTTCTTT
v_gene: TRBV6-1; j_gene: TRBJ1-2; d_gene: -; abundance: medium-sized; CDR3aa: CASSETEPYGYTF; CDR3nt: TGTGCCAGCAGTGAGACCGAACCCTATGGCTACACCTTC
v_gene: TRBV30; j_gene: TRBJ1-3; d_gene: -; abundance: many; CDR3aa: CAWGRRDGSFSGNTIYF; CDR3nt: TGTGCCTGGGGCCGCCGGGACGGAAGTTTCTCTGGAAACACCATATATTTT
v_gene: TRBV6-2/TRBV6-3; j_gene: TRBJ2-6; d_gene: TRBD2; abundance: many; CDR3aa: CASSRLAGESGANVLTF; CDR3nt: TGTGCCAGCAGTCGACTAGCGGGAGAGAGTGGGGCCAACGTCCTGACTTTC
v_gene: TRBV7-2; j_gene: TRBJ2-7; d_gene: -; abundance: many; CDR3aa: CASSRGTPSSYEQYF; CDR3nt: TGTGCCAGCAGCCGTGGGACTCCGAGCTCCTACGAGCAGTACTTC
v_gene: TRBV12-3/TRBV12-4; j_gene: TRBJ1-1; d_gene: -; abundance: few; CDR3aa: CASSLRGMSEAFF; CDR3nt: TGTGCCAGCAGTTTACGAGGGATGTCTGAAGCTTTCTTT
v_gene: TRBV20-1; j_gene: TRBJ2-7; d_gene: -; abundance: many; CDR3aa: CSASMRGRSYEQYF; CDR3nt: TGCAGTGCTAGTATGCGAGGACGGAGCTACGAGCAGTACTTC
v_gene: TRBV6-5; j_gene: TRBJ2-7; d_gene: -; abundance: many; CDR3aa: CASSYSIGYEQYF; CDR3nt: TGTGCCAGCAGTTACTCGATCGGGTACGAGCAGTACTTC
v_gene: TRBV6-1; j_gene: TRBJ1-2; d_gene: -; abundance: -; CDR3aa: CASSRDTRYGYTF; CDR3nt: TGTGCCAGCAGTCGCGACACCCGCTATGGCTACACCTTC
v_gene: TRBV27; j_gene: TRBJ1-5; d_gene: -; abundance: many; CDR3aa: CASRVVFQPQHF; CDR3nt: TGTGCCAGTAGAGTTGTATTTCAGCCCCAGCATTTT
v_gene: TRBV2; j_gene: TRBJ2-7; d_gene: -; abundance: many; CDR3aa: CASSEEGRYEQYF; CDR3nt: TGTGCCAGCAGTGAAGAGGGCAGGTACGAGCAGTACTTC
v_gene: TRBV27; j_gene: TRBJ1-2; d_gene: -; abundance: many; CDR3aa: CASSRTASYGYTF; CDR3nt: TGTGCCAGCAGCAGGACAGCTTCCTATGGCTACACCTTC
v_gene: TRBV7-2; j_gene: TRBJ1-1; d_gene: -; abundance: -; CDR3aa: CASSLATRNTEAFF; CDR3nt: TGTGCCAGCAGCTTAGCAACACGAAACACTGAAGCTTTCTTT
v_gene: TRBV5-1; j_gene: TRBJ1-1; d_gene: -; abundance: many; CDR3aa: CASTMGTGLTEAFF; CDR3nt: TGCGCCAGCACCATGGGTACGGGACTCACTGAAGCTTTCTTT
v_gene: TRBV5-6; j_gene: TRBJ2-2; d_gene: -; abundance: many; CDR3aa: CASSRDGTGELFF; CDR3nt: TGTGCCAGCAGCCGGGACGGCACCGGGGAGCTGTTTTTT
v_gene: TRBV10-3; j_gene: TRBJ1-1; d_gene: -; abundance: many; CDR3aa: CAISDPFTEAFF; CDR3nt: TGTGCCATCAGTGACCCCTTCACTGAAGCTTTCTTT
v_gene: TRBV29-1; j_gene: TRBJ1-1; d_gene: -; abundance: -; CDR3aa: CSAPGSGITEAFF; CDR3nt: TGCAGCGCACCGGGGAGTGGGATCACTGAAGCTTTCTTT
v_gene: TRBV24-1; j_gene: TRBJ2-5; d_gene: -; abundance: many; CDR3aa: CATSDRLGKGTQYF; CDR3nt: TGTGCCACCAGTGACCGACTAGGTAAAGGCACCCAGTACTTC
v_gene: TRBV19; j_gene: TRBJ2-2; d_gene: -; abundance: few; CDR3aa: CASSIEGSRGGRLTGELFF; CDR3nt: TGTGCCAGTAGTATAGAGGGAAGTAGGGGGGGGCGACTCACCGGGGAGCTGTTTTTT
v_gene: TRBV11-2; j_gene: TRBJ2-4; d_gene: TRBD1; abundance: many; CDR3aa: CASSPWTGVNIQYF; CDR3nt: TGTGCCAGCAGCCCCTGGACAGGGGTCAACATTCAGTACTTC